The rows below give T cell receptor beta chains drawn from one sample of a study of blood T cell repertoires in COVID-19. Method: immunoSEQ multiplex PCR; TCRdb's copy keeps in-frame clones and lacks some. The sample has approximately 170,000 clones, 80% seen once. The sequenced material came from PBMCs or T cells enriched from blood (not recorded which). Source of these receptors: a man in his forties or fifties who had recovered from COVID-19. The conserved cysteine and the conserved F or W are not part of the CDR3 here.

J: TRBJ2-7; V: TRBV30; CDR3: AARSRGYEQY
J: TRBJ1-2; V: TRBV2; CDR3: ARRTGNYGYT
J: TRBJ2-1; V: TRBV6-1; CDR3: ASSDPRQGAGYNEQF
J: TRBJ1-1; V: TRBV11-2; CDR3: ASSFAIPRSEAF
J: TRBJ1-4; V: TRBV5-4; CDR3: ASSGDRGREKLF
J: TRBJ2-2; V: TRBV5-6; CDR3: ASSLGARGGPNTGELF
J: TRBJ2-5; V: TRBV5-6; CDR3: ASTWGQGGETQY
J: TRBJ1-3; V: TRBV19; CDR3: ASSYSGNTIY
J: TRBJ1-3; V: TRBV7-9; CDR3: ASSPGTGYGNTIY
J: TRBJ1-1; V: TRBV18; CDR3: ASSPNEAGANTEAF
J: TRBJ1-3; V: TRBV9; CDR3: ASSVESQASHSGNTIY
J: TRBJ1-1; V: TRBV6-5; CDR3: ASSSDRGDTEAF
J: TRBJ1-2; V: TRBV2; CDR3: ASSEAGGSGYT
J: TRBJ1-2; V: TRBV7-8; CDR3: ASSLATGSRGYT
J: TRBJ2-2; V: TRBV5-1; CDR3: ASSLPDTSNTGELF
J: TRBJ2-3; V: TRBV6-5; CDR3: ASTRGGAGDTQY
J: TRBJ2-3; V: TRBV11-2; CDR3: ASSRGDYRLTDTQY
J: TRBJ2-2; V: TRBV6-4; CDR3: ASRQGANTGELF
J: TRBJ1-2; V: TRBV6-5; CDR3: ASSYSRARDGYT
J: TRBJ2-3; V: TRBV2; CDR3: ASRRWGSGKATDTQY
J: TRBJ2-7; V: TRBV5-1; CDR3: ASSLRHAGSSYEQY
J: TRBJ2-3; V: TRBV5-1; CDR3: ASSELPGLDDTQY
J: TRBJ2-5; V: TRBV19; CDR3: AGRDRGYETQY
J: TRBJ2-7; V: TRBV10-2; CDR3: ASSVPTSGSYEQY
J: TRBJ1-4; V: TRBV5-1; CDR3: ASSPGTGGMGEEKLF
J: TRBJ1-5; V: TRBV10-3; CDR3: AISEGGRGNQPQH
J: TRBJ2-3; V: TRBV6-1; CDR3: ASSEVLAGGHTQY
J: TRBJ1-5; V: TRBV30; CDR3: AWSVPGGQPQH
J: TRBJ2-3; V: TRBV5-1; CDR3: ASSQTGFFTDTQY